The rows below give T cell receptor beta chains drawn from one sample of a study of blood T cell repertoires in COVID-19. Profiled with immunoSEQ multiplex PCR; TCRdb holds only in-frame clones, not every one. The table lists 150,000 or so clones, about 87% of them singletons. The sequencing input was peripheral blood. These TCRs come from a man aged 55 to 70 with COVID-19, enrolled during active disease. Each CDR3 is given with its conserved first and last residue. The D gene is left open where the match is weak. Where a row states a size, it is once, few, many or the class of an expanded clone; other rows omit it.

v_gene	j_gene	d_gene	abundance	CDR3aa	CDR3nt
TRBV7-8	TRBJ2-7	-	-	CASTLGANPSYEQYF	TGTGCCAGCACCCTGGGGGCGAACCCCTCCTACGAGCAGTACTTC
TRBV27	TRBJ1-4	TRBD1	-	CASRARGSYEKLFF	TGTGCCAGCAGAGCCAGGGGGTCTTATGAAAAACTGTTTTTT
TRBV5-1	TRBJ2-5	TRBD2	-	CASSRKTSGRADQETQYF	TGCGCCAGCAGCAGAAAGACTAGCGGGAGGGCCGACCAAGAGACCCAGTACTTC
TRBV4-2	TRBJ1-2	-	-	CASSQEGGEYGYTF	TGTGCCAGCAGCCAAGAAGGAGGAGAGTATGGCTACACCTTC
TRBV7-9	TRBJ2-2	TRBD1	-	CASSLRQGDTGELFF	TGTGCCAGCAGCTTAAGACAGGGGGACACCGGGGAGCTGTTTTTT
TRBV30	TRBJ1-4	TRBD1	-	CALDRGNEKLFF	TGTGCCTTGGACAGGGGGAATGAAAAACTGTTTTTT
TRBV19	TRBJ2-3	TRBD2	-	CASSMASGGATRTDTQYF	TGTGCCAGTAGTATGGCTAGCGGGGGGGCAACTCGCACAGATACGCAGTATTTT
TRBV3-1/TRBV3-2	TRBJ1-4	-	-	CASSGGATNEKLFF	TGTGCCAGCAGCGGCGGTGCAACTAATGAAAAACTGTTTTTT
TRBV5-8	TRBJ2-3	-	-	CASSLRHTDTQYF	TGTGCCAGCAGCCTTAGACACACAGATACGCAGTATTTT
TRBV7-8	TRBJ2-7	TRBD1	-	CASSLVTPAQGAHEQYF	TGTGCCAGCAGCTTAGTGACCCCGGCACAGGGGGCCCACGAGCAGTACTTC
TRBV7-6	TRBJ2-1	TRBD2	-	CASSRTSGDYNEQFF	TGTGCCAGCAGTCGGACTAGCGGGGATTACAATGAGCAGTTCTTC
TRBV7-9	TRBJ2-3	TRBD1	few	CASSPPFRDRGPDTQYF	TGTGCCAGCAGCCCTCCTTTCCGGGACAGGGGACCAGATACGCAGTATTTT
TRBV4-3	TRBJ2-2	TRBD2	-	CASSESGGQNTGELFF	TGCGCCAGCAGCGAGTCGGGAGGACAGAACACCGGGGAGCTGTTTTTT
TRBV6-5	TRBJ2-5	TRBD1	-	CASSQSTGRQETQYF	TGTGCCAGCAGTCAGTCGACAGGGCGGCAAGAGACCCAGTACTTC